Listed below are T cell receptor beta chains from one sample, sequenced in a study of blood T cells in healthy people across ages. One entry per CDR3 protein results from TCRdb running MiXCR on the 5' RACE reads. The sample yields 1.5 million or so distinct CDR3 sequences, 35% to 45% seen once. Material: blood. The receptors shown here come from a woman between 18 and 30 years old in good health. Both conserved end residues are part of each CDR3. The D gene is left open where the match is weak. Not all rows give a size; the values are once, few, many and, for expanded clones, a class.

cdr3_aa,cdr3_nt,d_call,j_call,clone_size,v_call
CATSEGQYF,TGTGCCACCAGTGAAGGGCAGTATTTT,NA,TRBJ2-3,few,TRBV24-1
CASSGLAGGINEQFF,TGTGCCAGCAGCGGACTAGCGGGAGGGATTAATGAGCAGTTCTTC,TRBD2,TRBJ2-1,NA,TRBV27
CASSSGGYEQFF,TGTGCCAGCAGTTCAGGGGGATATGAGCAGTTCTTC,TRBD1,TRBJ2-1,NA,TRBV12-3/TRBV12-4
CASSPGVEYEQYF,TGTGCCAGCAGCCCAGGGGTTGAATACGAGCAGTACTTC,NA,TRBJ2-7,NA,TRBV13
CASSHAGGLIEKLFF,TGTGCCAGCAGTCACGCGGGGGGGCTGATTGAAAAACTGTTTTTT,NA,TRBJ1-4,few,TRBV27
CASSVGQAWEQYF,TGTGCCAGCAGCGTAGGACAGGCTTGGGAGCAGTACTTC,NA,TRBJ2-7,few,TRBV9
CASSYKAGQVFTYEQYF,TGTGCCAGCAGTTACAAGGCCGGACAGGTTTTTACCTACGAGCAGTACTTC,TRBD1,TRBJ2-7,few,TRBV6-5
CSAASGSAFNEQFF,TGCAGTGCGGCTAGCGGGAGTGCATTCAATGAGCAGTTCTTC,TRBD2,TRBJ2-1,once,TRBV20-1
CAIMRPSGDNEQYF,TGTGCCATCATGAGGCCCAGCGGAGACAATGAGCAGTACTTC,NA,TRBJ2-5,NA,TRBV10-3
CSARVRGLAGNIQYF,TGCAGTGCTAGAGTGAGGGGACTAGCGGGGAACATTCAGTACTTC,TRBD2,TRBJ2-4,NA,TRBV20-1
CASSFPVGGDTEAFF,TGTGCCAGCAGCTTTCCCGTGGGGGGGGACACTGAAGCTTTCTTT,NA,TRBJ1-1,NA,TRBV5-6
CASSQAGGTQETQYF,TGCGCCAGCAGCCAAGCGGGAGGAACACAAGAGACCCAGTACTTC,TRBD2,TRBJ2-5,few,TRBV10-2
CAISDLSGTYPSASTRIPNEQFF,TGTGCCATCAGTGATCTAAGCGGGACCTATCCTAGCGCTTCAACTCGTATCCCCAATGAGCAGTTCTTC,TRBD2,TRBJ2-1,few,TRBV10-3
CSARGAGRSSYNEQFF,TGCAGTGCCCGCGGGGCAGGGCGAAGCTCCTACAATGAGCAGTTCTTC,NA,TRBJ2-1,NA,TRBV20-1
CASSYSRQGSHEQYF,TGTGCCAGCAGTTACTCGAGACAGGGTAGTCACGAGCAGTACTTC,TRBD1,TRBJ2-7,NA,TRBV6-5
CASSLGAGGINEQFF,TGTGCCAGCAGCTTAGGGGCGGGAGGTATCAATGAGCAGTTCTTC,TRBD2,TRBJ2-1,many,TRBV7-2
CASSDLGGETQYF,TGTGCCAGCAGTGACCTAGGGGGTGAGACCCAGTACTTC,NA,TRBJ2-5,many,TRBV25-1
CASSPWTGALGYTF,TGTGCCAGCAGCCCATGGACAGGCGCCCTGGGCTACACCTTC,TRBD1,TRBJ1-2,few,TRBV9
CASSQDLGSGELFF,TGTGCCAGCAGCCAAGACCTGGGGTCCGGGGAGCTGTTTTTT,NA,TRBJ2-2,few,TRBV14
CASSLEGKGPYEQYF,TGTGCCAGCAGTTTAGAGGGCAAGGGGCCCTACGAGCAGTACTTC,NA,TRBJ2-7,NA,TRBV27
CASSLSRDKLYEQYF,TGTGCCAGCTCACTTTCCCGGGACAAACTCTACGAGCAGTACTTC,NA,TRBJ2-7,NA,TRBV18
CASSWGTGSYNEQYF,TGTGCCAGCAGCTGGGGGACGGGAAGCTACAATGAGCAGTACTTC,NA,TRBJ2-7,NA,TRBV27
CASAATGTGYTF,TGTGCCAGCGCGGCTACGGGAACGGGCTACACCTTC,NA,TRBJ1-2,NA,TRBV2
CASSKSLTRYEQYF,TGTGCCAGCAGCAAATCGCTCACCCGCTACGAGCAGTACTTC,NA,TRBJ2-7,few,TRBV21-1
CASSPSPPAGGNEQYF,TGTGCCAGCTCGCCGAGCCCCCCCGCTGGCGGGAACGAGCAGTACTTC,NA,TRBJ2-7,once,TRBV18
CASSSTLVQETQYF,TGTGCCAGCAGCTCCACCTTGGTCCAAGAGACCCAGTACTTC,NA,TRBJ2-5,once,TRBV11-2
CSASNRDQSTDTQYF,TGCAGTGCTAGCAACCGGGACCAAAGCACAGATACGCAGTATTTT,NA,TRBJ2-3,few,TRBV20-1
CSAWGLYNEQFF,TGCAGTGCTTGGGGACTATACAATGAGCAGTTCTTC,TRBD2,TRBJ2-1,NA,TRBV20-1
CASSDGTGGVDTQYF,TGCGCCAGCAGTGACGGGACAGGGGGAGTCGATACGCAGTATTTT,TRBD1,TRBJ2-3,NA,TRBV10-1
CAISRLAGGNTEAFF,TGTGCCATCAGTCGGCTCGCAGGGGGCAACACTGAAGCTTTCTTT,TRBD1,TRBJ1-1,NA,TRBV10-3
CASSNRASNTEAFF,TGTGCCAGCAGCAACAGGGCCTCGAACACTGAAGCTTTCTTT,NA,TRBJ1-1,NA,TRBV25-1
CASSLRWGTGYEQYF,TGTGCCAGCAGCCTCCGGTGGGGTACGGGCTACGAGCAGTACTTC,NA,TRBJ2-7,NA,TRBV12-3/TRBV12-4
CAISGTTGDYEQYF,TGTGCCATCAGTGGGACGACAGGGGACTACGAGCAGTACTTC,TRBD1,TRBJ2-7,NA,TRBV10-3
CASSLSLGPYNEQFF,TGTGCCAGCAGCTTGTCGTTGGGGCCCTACAATGAGCAGTTCTTC,NA,TRBJ2-1,NA,TRBV7-9